This T cell receptor (beta chain) comes out of a study of T and B cells in COVID-19 patients. Blood genomic DNA input for TRB amplification was about 240-550 ng. Multiplex PCR with BIOMED2 TRB-A/B primer pools amplified TRB rearrangements. One entry per CDR3 protein, called by TCRdb with MiXCR from the multiplex PCR reads. The data contain around 1,200 distinct CDR3 sequences, just over 20% of them singletons. CDR1 is SGHVS and CDR2 is FNYEAQ in the germline V gene. The CDR3 covers 17 residues. The V and J ends lost 0 bases and 0 bases, in that order; junction bases with no gene match: 8. By share, this clonotype ranks as medium-sized.

The receptor was derived from a human donor with active COVID-19. The sample taken for sequencing was blood. The chain is built from TRBV7-6 and TRBJ2-7, with 7 positions matching TRBD1. CDR3 protein: CASSLADPRGSSYEQYF. CDR3 sequence (DNA): TGTGCCAGCAGCTTAGCGGATCCCAGGGGGAGCTCCTACGAGCAGTACTTC.